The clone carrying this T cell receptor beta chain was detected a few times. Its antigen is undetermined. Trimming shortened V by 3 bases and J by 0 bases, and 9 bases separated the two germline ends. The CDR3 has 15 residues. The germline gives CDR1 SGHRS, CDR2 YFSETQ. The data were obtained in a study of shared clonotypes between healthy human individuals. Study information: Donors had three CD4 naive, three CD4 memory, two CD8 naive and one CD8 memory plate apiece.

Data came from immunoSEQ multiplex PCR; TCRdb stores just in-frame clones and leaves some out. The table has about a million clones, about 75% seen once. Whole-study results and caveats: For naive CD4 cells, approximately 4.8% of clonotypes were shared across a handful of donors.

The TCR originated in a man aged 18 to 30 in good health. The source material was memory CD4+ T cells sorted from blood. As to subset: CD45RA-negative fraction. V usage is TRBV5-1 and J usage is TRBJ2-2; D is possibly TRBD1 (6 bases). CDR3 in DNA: TGCGCCAGCAGCTCGGGACACTCGAACACCGGGGAGCTGTTTTTT. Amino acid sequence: CASSSGHSNTGELFF.